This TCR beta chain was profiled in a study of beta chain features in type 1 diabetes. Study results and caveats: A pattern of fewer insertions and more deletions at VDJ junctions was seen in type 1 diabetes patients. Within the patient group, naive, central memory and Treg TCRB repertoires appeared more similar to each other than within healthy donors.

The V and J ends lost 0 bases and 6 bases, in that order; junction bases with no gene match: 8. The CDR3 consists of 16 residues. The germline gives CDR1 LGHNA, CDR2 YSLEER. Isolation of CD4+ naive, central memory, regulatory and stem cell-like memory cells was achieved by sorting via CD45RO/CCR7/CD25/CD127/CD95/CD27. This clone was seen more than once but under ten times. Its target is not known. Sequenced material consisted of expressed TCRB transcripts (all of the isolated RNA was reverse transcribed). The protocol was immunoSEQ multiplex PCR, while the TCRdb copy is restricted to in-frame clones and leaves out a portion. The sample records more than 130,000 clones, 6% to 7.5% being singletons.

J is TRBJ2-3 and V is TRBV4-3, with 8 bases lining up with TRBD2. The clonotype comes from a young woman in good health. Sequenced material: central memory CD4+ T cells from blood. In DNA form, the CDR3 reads TGCGCCAGCAGCCAAGATGTATTAGCGGGATACGATACGCAGTATTTT. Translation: CASSQDVLAGYDTQYF.